This paragraph covers one T cell receptor beta chain sequence. What it recognizes is unknown. The junction departs from the called germline gene at one end, perhaps through a read error. This specimen belongs to a study of post-analysis software for immune sequencing data. Study in general: Relapsing-remitting, secondary progressive and progressive-relapsing courses of multiple sclerosis were included.

Findings and caveats of the study: A few TRBV segments appeared more often in patients than in controls, and TRBV5-6, TRBV5-1 and TRBV20-1 were among these. In multiple sclerosis, normalized Chao1 diversity was significantly below that of controls. With F measure, samples from one preparation batch clustered together strongly.

This CDR3 is built from 14 residues. Germline assignment: CDR1 DFQATT and CDR2 SNEGSKA (reference sequence). Tagging with unique molecular identifiers was a feature of the TCR beta cDNA libraries. From around 0.96 to 9.9 million T cells, 500,000 or so cDNA molecules were obtained. TCRdb ran MiXCR on the PCR reads and lists one entry per CDR3 protein. The sample yields hundreds of thousands of distinct CDR3 sequences, about 32% seen once. The rearrangement uses TRBV20-1 and TRBJ2-3, with a possible D match to TRBD1 (5 bases). The sample comprised blood. The TCR was taken from a girl between 10 and 17 years old with multiple sclerosis. The CDR3: CSARDGRMTDAQYF. CDR3 in DNA: TGCAGTGCTAGAGACGGCAGAATGACAGATGCGCAGTATTTT.